Reported below is one T cell receptor beta chain. This sample stems from a study of blood T cell repertoires in COVID-19. As for the study in general: Acute and convalescent COVID-19 samples came from the United States, Italy and Spain. Nucleic acid was either cDNA or gDNA, and it came from T cells, B-cell-depleted T cells, or PBMCs.

Produced via immunoSEQ multiplex PCR; TCRdb's table is partial and in-frame only. This sample has about 270,000 clones, with roughly 88% found just once. CDR1 and CDR2 (germline): LGHNA, YSLEER. The ends lost 1 base at V and 8 bases at J; junction bases unmatched: 17. This CDR3 has 21 amino acids. Residents of about two dozen US areas, aged about 18 to 95 years, made up the participants. The sample was PBMCs or T cells enriched from blood (not recorded which). The TCR originated in a woman under 40 who had recovered from COVID-19. The chain recombines TRBV4-3 with TRBJ2-1, with 16 bases that match TRBD2. The CDR3 DNA is TGCGCCAGCAGCCAAGCCCCCCATCGATCGGGACTAGCGGGGGGGCCCGATGAGCAGTTCTTC. Its translation is CASSQAPHRSGLAGGPDEQFF.